This T cell receptor beta chain stems from a study of spatial heterogeneity in lung cancer. About the research overall: The study consistently detected more beta-chain than alpha-chain sequences. Combinations of a unique TCR and a UMI were tallied in raw reads, and on average each appeared more than ten times.

Relative to its sample, this clonotype is large. Being off target in a library aimed at alpha chains, this beta chain has a size of little meaning. Noted time point: sample taken at primary tumor resection. Sequencing was performed on whole RNA extracted from tumor and nontumor lung tissue, or from frozen PBMC, and the material was left unsorted. There were 72 donors, all of them untreated patients with early-stage non-small cell lung cancer. TCRdb redid the calling of the 5' RACE reads with MiXCR, one entry per CDR3 protein. In the table there are around 760 distinct CDR3 sequences, roughly 15% of which are singletons. Sequenced material: PBMCs, taken at surgery. The TCR sequence derives from a male donor with early-stage non-small cell lung cancer.

The chain's CDR3 is CASNRNPADEQYF. In DNA, the CDR3 is TGTGCCAGCAATCGGAACCCAGCGGACGAGCAGTACTTC. The chain combines TRBV28 with TRBJ2-7; perhaps TRBD2 as D (5 bases). Germline lookup yields CDR1 MDHEN and CDR2 SYDVKM. Trimming pared 7 bases from V and 5 bases from J, leaving 15 bases between. This CDR3 region has 13 residues.